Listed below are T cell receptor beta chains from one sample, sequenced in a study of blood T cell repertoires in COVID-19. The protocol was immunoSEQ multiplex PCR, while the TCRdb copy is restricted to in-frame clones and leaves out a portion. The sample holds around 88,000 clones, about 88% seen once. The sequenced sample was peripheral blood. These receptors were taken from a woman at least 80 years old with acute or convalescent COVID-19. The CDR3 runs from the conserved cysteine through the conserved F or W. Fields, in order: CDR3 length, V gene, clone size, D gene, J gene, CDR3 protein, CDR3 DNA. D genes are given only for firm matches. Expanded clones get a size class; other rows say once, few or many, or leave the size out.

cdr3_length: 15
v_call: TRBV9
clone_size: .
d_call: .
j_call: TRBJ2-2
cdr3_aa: CASSVGRAGTGELFF
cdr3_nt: TGTGCCAGCAGCGTCGGCAGGGCCGGCACCGGGGAGCTGTTTTTT

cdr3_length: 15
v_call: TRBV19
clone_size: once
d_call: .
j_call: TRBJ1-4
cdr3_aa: CASSKSGFNNEKLFF
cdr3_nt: TGTGCCAGTAGCAAATCAGGGTTTAATAATGAAAAACTGTTTTTT

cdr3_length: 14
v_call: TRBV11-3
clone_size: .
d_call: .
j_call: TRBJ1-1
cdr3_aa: CASSFGGQNTEAFF
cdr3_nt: TGTGCCAGCAGCTTCGGGGGGCAGAACACTGAAGCTTTCTTT

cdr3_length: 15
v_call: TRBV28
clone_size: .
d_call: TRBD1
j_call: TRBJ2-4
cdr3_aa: CASGTGGSAKNIQYF
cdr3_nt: TGTGCCAGCGGAACAGGGGGCTCGGCCAAAAACATTCAGTACTTC

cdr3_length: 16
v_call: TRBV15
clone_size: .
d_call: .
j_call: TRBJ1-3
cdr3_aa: CATSRGGSNSGNTIYF
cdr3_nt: TGTGCCACCAGCAGAGGTGGGAGCAACTCTGGAAACACCATATATTTT

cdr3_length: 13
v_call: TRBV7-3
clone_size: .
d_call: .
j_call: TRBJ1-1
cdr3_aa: CASSPNRNTEAFF
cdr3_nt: TGTGCCAGCAGCCCTAATAGGAACACTGAAGCTTTCTTT

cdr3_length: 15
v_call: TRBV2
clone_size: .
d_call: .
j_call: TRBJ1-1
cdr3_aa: CASRKDQGPGTEAFF
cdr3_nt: TGTGCCAGCAGAAAAGATCAGGGGCCGGGAACTGAAGCTTTCTTT

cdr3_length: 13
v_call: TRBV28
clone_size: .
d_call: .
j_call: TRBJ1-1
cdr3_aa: CASSSGFASEAFF
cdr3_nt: TGTGCCAGCAGTTCCGGTTTTGCAAGTGAAGCTTTCTTT

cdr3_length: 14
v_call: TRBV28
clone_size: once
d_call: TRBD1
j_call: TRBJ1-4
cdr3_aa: CASSPGTEDEKLFF
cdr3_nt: TGTGCCAGCAGTCCCGGGACAGAAGATGAAAAACTGTTTTTT

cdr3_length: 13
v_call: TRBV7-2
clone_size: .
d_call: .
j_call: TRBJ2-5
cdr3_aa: CASSFGDQETQYF
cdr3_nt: TGTGCCAGCAGCTTCGGTGATCAAGAGACCCAGTACTTC

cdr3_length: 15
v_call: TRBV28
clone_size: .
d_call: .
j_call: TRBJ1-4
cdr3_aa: CASTPGGRVDEKLFF
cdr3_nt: TGTGCCAGCACCCCGGGGGGCAGGGTGGATGAAAAACTGTTTTTT

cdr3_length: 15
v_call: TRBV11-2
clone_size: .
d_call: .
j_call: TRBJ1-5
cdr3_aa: CASSLDMAGNQPQHF
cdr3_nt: TGTGCCAGCAGCTTAGATATGGCGGGCAATCAGCCCCAGCATTTT

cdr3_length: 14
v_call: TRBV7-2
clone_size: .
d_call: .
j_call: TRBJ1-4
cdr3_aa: CASSLGGPAERMFF
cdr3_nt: TGTGCCAGCAGCTTAGGTGGTCCGGCCGAGAGGATGTTTTTT

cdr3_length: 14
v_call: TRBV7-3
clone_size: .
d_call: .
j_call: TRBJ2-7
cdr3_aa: CASSPGQITYEQYF
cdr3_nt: TGTGCCAGCAGCCCCGGACAGATAACCTACGAGCAGTACTTC

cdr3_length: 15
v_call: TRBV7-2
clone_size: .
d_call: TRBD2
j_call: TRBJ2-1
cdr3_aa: CASSLEGEGRHEQFF
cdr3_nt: TGTGCCAGCAGCTTAGAAGGGGAGGGGAGGCATGAGCAGTTCTTC

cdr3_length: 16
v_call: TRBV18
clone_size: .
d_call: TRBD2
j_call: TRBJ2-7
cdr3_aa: CASSHPGLAGGGEQYF
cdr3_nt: TGTGCCAGCTCACACCCGGGACTAGCGGGTGGTGGCGAGCAGTACTTC

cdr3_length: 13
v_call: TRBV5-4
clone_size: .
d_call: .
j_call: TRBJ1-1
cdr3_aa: CASSVDSGAEAFF
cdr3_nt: TGTGCCAGCAGCGTAGATAGTGGTGCGGAAGCTTTCTTT

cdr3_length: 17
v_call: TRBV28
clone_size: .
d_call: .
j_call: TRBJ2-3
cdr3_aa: CASSLGGWRATTDTQYF
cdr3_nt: TGTGCCAGCAGTTTAGGGGGGTGGCGGGCGACCACAGATACGCAGTATTTT

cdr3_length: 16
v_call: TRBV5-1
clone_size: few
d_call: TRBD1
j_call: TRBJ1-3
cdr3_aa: CASSLHGTGTGNTIYF
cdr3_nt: TGCGCCAGCAGCTTACATGGGACAGGAACCGGAAACACCATATATTTT

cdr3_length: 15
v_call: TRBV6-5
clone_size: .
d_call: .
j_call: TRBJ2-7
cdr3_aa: CASSYSLQGTYEQYF
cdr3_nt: TGTGCCAGCAGTTACTCGCTCCAGGGTACCTACGAGCAGTACTTC

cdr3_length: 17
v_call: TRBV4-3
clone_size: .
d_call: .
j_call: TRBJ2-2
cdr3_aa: CASSQDPPPANTGELFF
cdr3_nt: TGCGCCAGCAGCCAAGATCCCCCACCAGCGAACACCGGGGAGCTGTTTTTT

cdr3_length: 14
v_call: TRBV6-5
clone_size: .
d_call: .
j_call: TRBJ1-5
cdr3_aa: CASSYSRPPRPQHF
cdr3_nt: TGTGCCAGCAGTTACTCGAGGCCGCCCCGACCCCAGCATTTT